The 17 T cell receptor beta chains below were found in one sample sequenced in a study of blood T cell repertoires in COVID-19. Here immunoSEQ multiplex PCR was the method, and the copy in TCRdb shows in-frame clones only, minus some. The table has about 98,000 clones, over 65% seen once; the top ten hold around 4.5%. The sequencing sample was made of peripheral blood. Source of these receptors: a human donor in a cohort sampled during active COVID-19.

This chain connects TRBV5-1 to TRBJ2-2, with a tentative D call TRBD2 (5 bases). Germline-derived CDR1 and CDR2 are SGHRS and YFSETQ. The CDR3 spans 15 residues. Trimming left V 3 bases short and J 4 bases short, with 13 bases between. CDR3 in amino acids: CASSSFGVRTGELFF. The CDR3 DNA reads as TGCGCCAGCAGCTCCTTCGGGGTTCGCACCGGGGAGCTGTTTTTT.

The rearrangement uses TRBV5-1 and TRBJ1-2, with D maybe TRBD1 (5 bases). Deletions cut 4 bases from V and 5 bases from J, with 21 bases between. The CDR3 is made up of 16 amino acids. Looked up from germline, CDR1 is SGHRS and CDR2 is YFSETQ. Written as DNA, the CDR3 is TGCGCCAGCAGCCCTCCGGTGGGCCCTGGGGGGTATGGCTACACCTTC. Protein: CASSPPVGPGGYGYTF.

The chain carries TRBV30 and TRBJ1-3, with 7 bases lining up with TRBD1. Germline V gene data show CDR1 as GTSNPN and CDR2 as SVGIG (reference sequence). The V segment lost 4 bases and the J segment 4 bases; nucleotides outside the gene matches: 4. The CDR3 is made up of 13 amino acids. The CDR3, as DNA: TGTGCCTGGAAAAACAGGGGAGGAAACACCATATATTTT. It is translated as CAWKNRGGNTIYF.

This clone came up a few times. The chain recombines TRBV9 with TRBJ2-7; TRBD1 is a possible D gene (6 bases). Per germline, CDR1 SGDLS and CDR2 YYNGEE. The germline V and J ends were trimmed by 0 bases and 5 bases, with 12 bases remaining between them. The CDR3 totals 14 residues. CDR3 DNA sequence: TGTGCCAGCAGCGTAGCTCACAGGGAAAACGAGCAGTACTTC. Protein product: CASSVAHRENEQYF.

This chain connects TRBV9 to TRBJ2-1, with TRBD1 matching 9 bases. CDR3 length: 16 amino acids. Germline-derived CDR1 and CDR2 are SGDLS and YYNGEE. Losses at the gene ends were 4 bases for V and 1 base for J; bases not matched to a gene: 6. The CDR3 nucleotides are TGTGCCAGCAGCCGGATGGGACAGGGTTCCTACAATGAGCAGTTCTTC. Translation: CASSRMGQGSYNEQFF.

The chain is built from TRBV18 and TRBJ1-3; D ambiguous. Looked up from germline, CDR1 is KGHSH and CDR2 is LQKENI. Trimming took off 3 bases at V and 9 bases at J, with 18 bases between the two ends. CDR3 size: 15 residues. This chain's CDR3 is CASSPEAGMVGTIYF. CDR3 nucleotides: TGTGCCAGCTCACCGGAAGCCGGGATGGTGGGCACCATATATTTT.

The CDR3 here is CASSRTVQETQYF. In DNA, the CDR3 is TGTGCCAGCAGCCGGACAGTCCAAGAGACCCAGTACTTC. V gene TRBV7-8 combines with J gene TRBJ2-5, with TRBD1 as a possible D gene (6 bases). There are 13 residues in the CDR3. Trimming removed 5 bases at V and 1 base at J, with 8 bases between. Germline CDR1 SGHVS, CDR2 FQNEAQ.

The chain couples TRBV4-2 to TRBJ1-4; a possible D gene is TRBD1 (6 bases). CDR3 length equals 15 residues. Germline V lookup: CDR1 LGHNA, CDR2 YNFKEQ. Trimming removed 4 bases at V and 4 bases at J, with 13 bases between. As DNA, the CDR3 is TGTGCCAGCAGCCCGCGGGGGGCATATAATGAAAAACTGTTTTTT. Its translation is CASSPRGAYNEKLFF.

This chain uses TRBV4-2 with TRBJ2-1, with 7 bases fitting TRBD2. V lost 1 base to trimming and J lost 4 bases; unmatched junction nucleotides: 4. This CDR3 comprises 15 residues. CDR1 and CDR2 from the germline V gene are LGHNA and YNFKEQ. The CDR3 protein is CASSQGEGFYNEQFF. Here the CDR3 DNA reads TGTGCCAGCAGCCAAGGGGAGGGGTTTTACAATGAGCAGTTCTTC.

The chain employs TRBV27 and TRBJ2-1; maybe TRBD1 (6 bases). Germline V CDR1 and CDR2: MNHEY, SMNVEV (reference sequence). V was trimmed by 2 bases and J by 1 base, leaving 9 bases between them. The CDR3 is 15 amino acids. CDR3 loop: CASSLIGQSYNEQFF. In DNA form, the CDR3 reads TGTGCCAGCAGTTTAATAGGACAGTCCTACAATGAGCAGTTCTTC.

The genes are TRBV6-1 and TRBJ2-5, with 12 bases matching TRBD2. V lost 4 bases and J lost 4; bases outside the gene matches: 7. Germline V gives CDR1 MNHNS, CDR2 SASEGT. The CDR3 has 16 residues. CDR3 region: CASSAYTSGGLETQYF. CDR3 DNA: TGTGCCAGCAGTGCATATACTAGCGGGGGGTTAGAGACCCAGTACTTC.

The chain recombines TRBV2 with TRBJ1-1; the match to TRBD1 covers 7 bases. This CDR3 spans 16 amino acids. Germline CDR1 SNHLY, CDR2 FYNNEI. The trim removed 7 bases at V and 0 bases at J, leaving 11 bases unmatched. The CDR3 sequence: CASTPRTGTVNTEAFF. Here the CDR3 DNA reads TGTGCCAGCACCCCAAGGACCGGGACAGTGAACACTGAAGCTTTCTTT.

The gene calls are TRBV6-5 and TRBJ2-3; 7 bases are a match to TRBD2. CDR1 is MNHEY, CDR2 SVGAGI, per germline. Losses at the gene ends were 2 bases for V and 6 bases for J; bases not matched to a gene: 8. The CDR3 spans 15 residues. CDR3 sequence: CASSYSGIASDTQYF. CDR3 bases: TGTGCCAGCAGTTACAGCGGGATAGCGAGCGATACGCAGTATTTT.

The chain carries TRBV5-4 and TRBJ1-1, with D maybe TRBD1 (6 bases). The germline CDR1 and CDR2 sequences are SGHNT and YYREEE (reference sequence). This CDR3 has 13 amino acids. V was clipped by 3 bases and J by 10 bases, with 16 bases between them. The DNA for the CDR3 is TGTGCCAGCAGCTATACAGGGACGAGGGCAGCTTTCTTT. Amino acids: CASSYTGTRAAFF.

The rearrangement uses TRBV11-1 and TRBJ2-3; D possibly corresponds to TRBD1 (6 bases). The CDR3 spans 16 residues. V lost 2 bases to trimming and J lost 1 base, with 13 bases between them. CDR1 and CDR2 from the germline V gene are SGHAT and FQDESV (reference sequence). The CDR3 region is CASSLRRRQGTDTQYF. In DNA, the CDR3 is TGTGCCAGCAGCTTACGACGGAGACAGGGCACAGATACGCAGTATTTT. The whole variable domain, remainder taken from reference TRBV11-1 and TRBJ2-3, is EAEVAQSPRYKITEKSQAVAFWCDPISGHATLYWYRQILGQGPELLVQFQDESVVDDSQLPKDRFSAERLKGVDSTLKIQPAELGDSAMYLCASSLRRRQGTDTQYFGPGTRLTVL.

The chain combines TRBV28 with TRBJ1-2; 8 nucleotides align to TRBD1. The CDR3 runs to 15 residues. Losses at the gene ends were 6 bases for V and 1 base for J; bases not matched to a gene: 7. Germline V gives CDR1 MDHEN, CDR2 SYDVKM. In nucleotides, the CDR3 is TGTGCCAGCAGCCCGGCAGGGGGCGATAACTATGGCTACACCTTC. It is translated as CASSPAGGDNYGYTF.

The chain joins TRBV23-1 to TRBJ1-4; D possibly corresponds to TRBD1 (6 bases). TRBV23-1 is given ORF status, its function remaining uncertain. Trimming left V 0 bases short and J 4 bases short, with 9 bases between. CDR3 size: 15 residues. CDR3 protein: CASSQSGRGNEKLFF. The CDR3 DNA follows: TGCGCCAGCAGTCAATCTGGCAGGGGTAATGAAAAACTGTTTTTT.